The rows below give T cell receptor beta chains drawn from one sample of a study of monozygotic twins with inflammatory bowel disease. With the 5' RACE reads reprocessed, TCRdb shows one record per CDR3 protein and no DNA. The sample includes about 300,000 distinct CDR3 sequences. Sequencing was carried out using blood. Receptors originate from a human donor with ulcerative colitis or Crohn's disease, or a healthy co-twin of an affected twin (not recorded which). Both conserved end residues are part of each CDR3. Fields, in order: J gene, V gene, CDR3 protein.

J: TRBJ2-2; V: TRBV29-1; CDR3: CSVEEPGNLQSGELFF
J: TRBJ2-5; V: TRBV6-2/TRBV6-3; CDR3: CASISTGTQMLQETQYF
J: TRBJ2-1; V: TRBV9; CDR3: CASSPHGVNYNEQFF
J: TRBJ2-5; V: TRBV30; CDR3: CAWTGGTETQYF
J: TRBJ2-7; V: TRBV3-1; CDR3: CASSASRTGFYEQYF
J: TRBJ2-2; V: TRBV28; CDR3: CASSFLVNTGELFF
J: TRBJ2-7; V: TRBV9; CDR3: CASSVSWTATYEQYF
J: TRBJ2-5; V: TRBV7-2; CDR3: CASSSSGGGQETQYF
J: TRBJ2-7; V: TRBV5-1; CDR3: CASSRGQGSSYEQYF
J: TRBJ1-5; V: TRBV10-3; CDR3: CAISPDSYYSNQPQHF
J: TRBJ2-3; V: TRBV5-1; CDR3: CASRKDHNRLDTQYF
J: TRBJ1-5; V: TRBV10-3; CDR3: CAISDPGGGSTQHF
J: TRBJ2-7; V: TRBV7-2; CDR3: CASSYDMGLAVQYF
J: TRBJ1-5; V: TRBV6-2/TRBV6-3; CDR3: CASRGTRYRVHQPQHF
J: TRBJ2-6; V: TRBV20-1; CDR3: CSAPRDRGPTGANVLTF
J: TRBJ2-7; V: TRBV6-1; CDR3: CASIRRRDSYEQYF
J: TRBJ2-5; V: TRBV7-2; CDR3: CASSSRLGVGETQYF
J: TRBJ1-4; V: TRBV28; CDR3: CASSSQQGAGVEKLFF
J: TRBJ1-1; V: TRBV7-2; CDR3: CASTNRTGGYTEAFF
J: TRBJ2-1; V: TRBV29-1; CDR3: CSVEERWEQFF
J: TRBJ1-2; V: TRBV28; CDR3: CASSYVGNKANYGYTF
J: TRBJ2-6; V: TRBV4-3; CDR3: CASSHPLRGPGANVLTF
J: TRBJ1-6; V: TRBV9; CDR3: CASSATGRNNSPLHF
J: TRBJ1-4; V: TRBV9; CDR3: CASSGSRGGNEKLFF
J: TRBJ1-5; V: TRBV2; CDR3: CASIRDSNQPQHF
J: TRBJ2-4; V: TRBV20-1; CDR3: CSAQKGGGAGIQYF
J: TRBJ2-5; V: TRBV6-1; CDR3: CAGRRTGQETQYF
J: TRBJ2-1; V: TRBV6-1; CDR3: CASSRTRAHYNEQFF
J: TRBJ1-4; V: TRBV4-3; CDR3: CASSQGRTRANEKLFF
J: TRBJ2-5; V: TRBV28; CDR3: CASSLGILAGKTQYF
J: TRBJ1-2; V: TRBV6-1; CDR3: CASGMRDYGYTF
J: TRBJ2-7; V: TRBV7-2; CDR3: CASSPRVSSYEQYF
J: TRBJ1-6; V: TRBV6-5; CDR3: CASSYSDRFNSPLHF
J: TRBJ1-1; V: TRBV10-3; CDR3: CAITDGRNTEAFF
J: TRBJ2-3; V: TRBV5-1; CDR3: CASNGRGQGTDTQYF
J: TRBJ2-3; V: TRBV7-3; CDR3: CASSPTGGEADTQYF
J: TRBJ2-4; V: TRBV7-9; CDR3: CASSLSGIQYF
J: TRBJ1-4; V: TRBV7-2; CDR3: CASSLYRQSFNEKLFF
J: TRBJ2-4; V: TRBV7-2; CDR3: CASSGIGQGGNIQYF
J: TRBJ2-7; V: TRBV10-3; CDR3: CAISPLSYEQYF
J: TRBJ2-6; V: TRBV21-1; CDR3: CASSPSGTGGSQGANVLTF
J: TRBJ2-7; V: TRBV7-2; CDR3: CASSLMGKDYEQYF
J: TRBJ2-7; V: TRBV12-3/TRBV12-4; CDR3: CASSSGPYEQYF
J: TRBJ2-1; V: TRBV27; CDR3: CASSVSGLAEYNEQFF
J: TRBJ2-6; V: TRBV18; CDR3: CASTTSVSGANVLTF
J: TRBJ1-4; V: TRBV10-1; CDR3: CASSDQGAGEKLFF
J: TRBJ1-5; V: TRBV6-2/TRBV6-3; CDR3: CASSRTGLASNQPQHF
J: TRBJ2-1; V: TRBV24-1; CDR3: CATSELSKGRDEQFF
J: TRBJ2-1; V: TRBV5-1; CDR3: CASSGLAGVENKQFF
J: TRBJ2-2; V: TRBV7-2; CDR3: CASSLIRPKNTGELFF
J: TRBJ2-3; V: TRBV25-1; CDR3: CASSDDRSRDTQYF
J: TRBJ2-1; V: TRBV30; CDR3: CAWNLAGVSYNEQFF
J: TRBJ1-5; V: TRBV9; CDR3: CASSPEGEGRPQHF
J: TRBJ2-5; V: TRBV24-1; CDR3: CATSDPALGETQYF
J: TRBJ2-1; V: TRBV29-1; CDR3: CSVERGRLAEQFF
J: TRBJ2-3; V: TRBV28; CDR3: CASFKWDRTTDTQYF
J: TRBJ1-2; V: TRBV7-2; CDR3: CASSAGREYGYTF
J: TRBJ1-5; V: TRBV20-1; CDR3: CSARDPSRNQPQHF
J: TRBJ1-1; V: TRBV6-4; CDR3: CASSSDRNTEAFF
J: TRBJ1-1; V: TRBV12-3/TRBV12-4; CDR3: CASILDGNTEAFF